This is a list of T cell receptor beta chains from one sample in a study of Ad26.COV2.S vaccination and SARS-CoV-2 variants. Repertoires were generated with immunoSEQ multiplex PCR, while TCRdb's copy carries only in-frame clones and drops some. Altogether 380,000 or so clones are present, roughly four fifths being singletons, with the ten largest covering 7.4%. The sequenced sample was peripheral blood, obtained in a trial of Ad26.COV2.S vaccine versus placebo. These TCRs come from a person between 18 and 65 years old who received the Ad26.COV2.S COVID-19 vaccine or a placebo. CDR3s include the opening cysteine and the closing phenylalanine or tryptophan. A D gene is named only where the DNA matches it firmly. Clone size is not always given. Where it is, it says once, few, many or a class for expanded clones.

D gene	J gene	V gene	clone size	CDR3 protein	CDR3 DNA
TRBD2	TRBJ2-7	TRBV9	-	CASSGSGGSYEQYF	TGTGCCAGCAGCGGAAGCGGGGGGTCCTACGAGCAGTACTTC
TRBD1	TRBJ1-1	TRBV11-2	-	CASSSLPGQGYTEAFF	TGTGCCAGCAGCTCCCTCCCCGGACAGGGGTATACTGAAGCTTTCTTT
-	TRBJ2-3	TRBV10-3	-	CAIREVIDAGHSTDTQYF	TGTGCCATCAGAGAAGTTATAGATGCCGGCCACAGCACAGATACGCAGTATTTT
TRBD1	TRBJ1-4	TRBV15	-	CATRNPTGGSREKLFF	TGTGCCACCCGGAACCCGACAGGGGGCTCTAGAGAAAAACTGTTTTTT
-	TRBJ2-7	TRBV9	-	CASSQGGEQYF	TGTGCCAGCTCCCAGGGGGGCGAGCAGTACTTC
-	TRBJ1-1	TRBV18	-	CASSLQGYTEAFF	TGTGCCAGCTCCCTCCAGGGGTACACTGAAGCTTTCTTT
-	TRBJ1-1	TRBV11-2	-	CASSSTTGANTEAFF	TGTGCCAGCAGCTCCACGACAGGAGCGAACACTGAAGCTTTCTTT
-	TRBJ1-5	TRBV19	-	CASSIDRGTQPQHF	TGTGCCAGTAGTATAGATCGGGGAACTCAGCCCCAGCATTTT
-	TRBJ2-7	TRBV7-3	few	CASSPGVGEGYEQYF	TGTGCCAGCAGCCCAGGGGTAGGGGAGGGATACGAGCAGTACTTC
-	TRBJ2-7	TRBV24-1	few	CATSGGTAYEQYF	TGTGCCACCAGTGGGGGAACCGCCTACGAGCAGTACTTC
-	TRBJ2-1	TRBV3-1/TRBV3-2	-	CASSRPGLSQFF	TGTGCCAGCAGCCGCCCGGGACTTTCGCAGTTCTTC
-	TRBJ1-1	TRBV9	-	CASSPGPATEAFF	TGTGCCAGCAGCCCCGGCCCTGCCACTGAAGCTTTCTTT
-	TRBJ2-1	TRBV7-3	-	CASSLRDTLDNEQFF	TGTGCCAGCAGCTTACGGGACACCCTCGACAATGAGCAGTTCTTC
TRBD1	TRBJ2-6	TRBV4-1	-	CASSPTGGTSSGANVLTF	TGCGCCAGCAGCCCCACAGGGGGGACAAGCTCTGGGGCCAACGTCCTGACTTTC
-	TRBJ1-2	TRBV5-5	-	CASSLWGADGYTF	TGTGCCAGCAGCTTGTGGGGGGCTGATGGCTACACCTTC
-	TRBJ2-7	TRBV6-2/TRBV6-3	-	CASSPLQPPGEQYF	TGTGCCAGCAGTCCGCTACAGCCCCCTGGCGAGCAGTACTTC
-	TRBJ2-1	TRBV11-2	few	CASSFTMGQTYNEQFF	TGTGCCAGCAGCTTTACCATGGGACAAACCTACAATGAGCAGTTCTTC
-	TRBJ2-3	TRBV6-4	-	CASSDNYYTDTQYF	TGTGCCAGCAGTGACAACTATTACACAGATACGCAGTATTTT
-	TRBJ1-5	TRBV11-2	-	CASSPITGHRNQPQHF	TGTGCCAGCAGCCCAATCACGGGACACCGCAATCAGCCCCAGCATTTT
TRBD2	TRBJ2-1	TRBV7-9	-	CASSKGLANEQFF	TGTGCCAGCAGCAAGGGACTAGCTAATGAGCAGTTCTTC
TRBD2	TRBJ2-2	TRBV5-1	-	CASSLARGGTGELFF	TGCGCCAGCAGCTTGGCCCGGGGGGGCACCGGGGAGCTGTTTTTT
TRBD2	TRBJ2-2	TRBV3-1/TRBV3-2	-	CASSQVSGTSDTGELFF	TGTGCCAGCAGCCAAGTTTCCGGGACTAGCGACACCGGGGAGCTGTTTTTT
TRBD1	TRBJ1-1	TRBV30	-	CASRGGTAFF	TGTGCCTCCAGGGGGGGGACAGCTTTCTTT
TRBD1	TRBJ2-7	TRBV7-9	-	CASSLGVSRDRIYEQYF	TGTGCCAGCAGCTTAGGTGTCTCAAGGGACAGGATCTACGAGCAGTACTTC
-	TRBJ1-2	TRBV9	-	CASSGLDSFYTF	TGTGCCAGCAGCGGACTGGACAGCTTCTACACCTTC
-	TRBJ1-3	TRBV12-5	-	CASGSYGGVFGNTIYF	TGTGCTAGTGGTTCCTACGGGGGGGTTTTTGGAAACACCATATATTTT
-	TRBJ2-5	TRBV10-3	-	CAIRGAQETQYF	TGTGCCATCAGGGGGGCGCAAGAGACCCAGTACTTC
TRBD1	TRBJ1-2	TRBV2	once	CASRGQGRIYGYTF	TGTGCCAGCAGGGGACAGGGCCGGATTTATGGCTACACCTTC
-	TRBJ2-7	TRBV18	few	CASSLMRQADNEQYF	TGTGCCAGCTCACTCATGAGACAGGCCGACAACGAGCAGTACTTC
-	TRBJ1-1	TRBV7-8	-	CASRRGDTEAFF	TGTGCCAGCAGGAGGGGGGACACTGAAGCTTTCTTT
-	TRBJ1-6	TRBV5-4	-	CASSLWGSDSPLHF	TGTGCCAGCAGCTTGTGGGGGAGTGATTCACCCCTCCACTTT
TRBD1	TRBJ2-3	TRBV10-3	-	CAISEGTVTTDTQYF	TGTGCCATCAGTGAGGGGACAGTTACCACAGATACGCAGTATTTT
-	TRBJ1-5	TRBV19	-	CASSIDRRNQPQHF	TGTGCCAGTAGTATAGATAGGAGAAATCAGCCCCAGCATTTT
TRBD1	TRBJ2-7	TRBV6-2/TRBV6-3	-	CASSGTGELTYEQYF	TGTGCCAGCAGCGGGACAGGGGAATTGACCTACGAGCAGTACTTC
-	TRBJ2-7	TRBV6-5	once	CASSYSGVAWPYEQYF	TGTGCCAGCAGTTACTCCGGCGTAGCCTGGCCCTACGAGCAGTACTTC
-	TRBJ2-1	TRBV11-3	-	CASSFGDEQFF	TGTGCCAGCAGCTTCGGCGATGAGCAGTTCTTC
-	TRBJ1-5	TRBV27	-	CASSFRWDSNQPQHF	TGTGCCAGCAGTTTTCGATGGGATAGCAATCAGCCCCAGCATTTT
-	TRBJ1-2	TRBV29-1	-	CSARTAYGYTF	TGCAGCGCCCGGACAGCCTATGGCTACACCTTC
TRBD2	TRBJ2-5	TRBV7-7	-	CASSLEGLAGVETQYF	TGTGCCAGCAGCTTAGAGGGACTAGCGGGAGTCGAGACCCAGTACTTC
TRBD1	TRBJ2-3	TRBV7-6	-	CASSAFSGTEYTDTQYF	TGTGCCAGCAGCGCTTTCTCCGGGACAGAGTATACAGATACGCAGTATTTT
-	TRBJ1-5	TRBV7-9	once	CASSLGGGYNQPQHF	TGTGCCAGCAGCTTAGGGGGGGGATACAATCAGCCCCAGCATTTT
-	TRBJ1-5	TRBV24-1	-	CATRGLNQPQHF	TGTGCCACCAGAGGGCTGAATCAGCCCCAGCATTTT
-	TRBJ2-1	TRBV29-1	once	CSVVKLAQYNEQFF	TGCAGCGTTGTAAAGCTAGCACAGTACAATGAGCAGTTCTTC
TRBD1	TRBJ1-1	TRBV7-3	-	CASSSPGQGAKAFF	TGTGCCAGCAGCTCCCCGGGACAGGGGGCAAAAGCTTTCTTT
-	TRBJ1-1	TRBV27	few	CASRRHRMNTEAFF	TGTGCCAGCAGGAGACACCGGATGAACACTGAAGCTTTCTTT
-	TRBJ1-1	TRBV12-3/TRBV12-4	-	CASRSDWGEAFF	TGTGCCAGCAGGTCTGATTGGGGTGAGGCTTTCTTT